These T cell receptor beta chains were read from a single sample in a study of T cell repertoires in cytomegalovirus infection. TCRdb re-analysed the reads in MiXCR, keeping a single row per CDR3 protein. The sample shows 200,000 to 300,000 distinct CDR3 sequences, roughly 9.1% of them seen only once. Specimen: PBMCs. The source is a human donor in good health (CMV status not recorded). Some clones in this sample may be carry-over from other donors' samples. The CDR3 runs from the conserved cysteine through the conserved F or W. Rows give clone size only sometimes, using once, few, many, or a class for an expanded clone.

>TRBJ2-7|many|TRBV7-9
CASSFSTSSYEQYF
>TRBJ2-1|few|TRBV7-6
CASSQPGQGSFSSYNEQFF
>TRBJ1-4|few|TRBV7-2
CASSSGVSGKLFF
>TRBJ1-5|many|TRBV7-8
CASSRRQGGDQPQHF
>TRBJ2-1|NA|TRBV29-1
CSVAAGGSYNEQFF
>TRBJ2-1|NA|TRBV7-9
CASSSLSSGSYNEQFF
>TRBJ1-5|many|TRBV19
CASQSDRGKYNSNQPQHF
>TRBJ2-5|many|TRBV19
CATSTGPGKGETQYF
>TRBJ2-7|many|TRBV11-2
CASSLDSLAHQYF
>TRBJ1-2|many|TRBV7-8
CASSLSEKHGYTF
>TRBJ1-5|few|TRBV2
CASMWLQGNQPQHF
>TRBJ1-4|many|TRBV7-4
CASSFGEPNEKLFF
>TRBJ1-1|few|TRBV6-1
CASSYGTGLKAFF
>TRBJ1-1|few|TRBV6-2/TRBV6-3
CASSSGTKIVNTEAFF
>TRBJ1-1|many|TRBV7-2
CASSPRDRGKSSTEAFF
>TRBJ1-1|many|TRBV7-2
CASSPKVGPGAFF
>TRBJ1-1|NA|TRBV12-3/TRBV12-4
CANRTGLNTEAFF
>TRBJ2-7|few|TRBV19
CASSGGLPTYEQYF
>TRBJ2-3|many|TRBV7-2
CASSLALAGGPGDTQYF
>TRBJ2-7|many|TRBV7-8
CASSQREGLTYEQYF
>TRBJ1-4|once|TRBV20-1
CSARVNEKLFF
>TRBJ2-1|NA|TRBV7-2
CASSNSGGAEHEQFF
>TRBJ2-3|many|TRBV7-8
CASSLSDRGTDTQYF
>TRBJ1-1|many|TRBV7-2
CASDNLGRGKKFEFDTEAFF
>TRBJ1-5|many|TRBV6-2/TRBV6-3
CASSFPRGRNQPQHF
>TRBJ2-5|few|TRBV12-3/TRBV12-4
CASSLSGTGQETQYF
>TRBJ2-5|NA|TRBV25-1
CASSDLGQGLEETQYF
>TRBJ1-6|NA|TRBV6-5
CASSYSIQSSYNSPLHF
>TRBJ2-5|NA|TRBV11-2
CASSLDLRGSGTQYF
>TRBJ2-3|many|TRBV6-4
CASLVGASGRSDTQYF
>TRBJ2-6|many|TRBV15
CATSLPEGSGANVLTF
>TRBJ2-7|many|TRBV7-2
CASSLVSSGPYEQYF
>TRBJ1-4|many|TRBV7-8
CASSLRETNEKLFF